The following is a T cell receptor (beta chain) sequence with its context. The repertoire was sequenced with immunoSEQ multiplex PCR; TCRdb's copy has only in-frame clones and lacks some. This sample yields under 200,000 clones, of which 86% are seen a single time; approximately 5% belongs to the top ten. This sample is part of a study of blood T cell repertoires in COVID-19. In the study overall: T cells, B-cell-depleted T cells, or PBMCs provided the cDNA or gDNA that served as material.

Germline V gene lookup returns CDR1 LNHNV and CDR2 YYDKDF (reference sequence). The CDR3 spans 18 residues. V dropped 1 base and J dropped 3; count of bases not matched to a gene: 7. This sequence was found in a man in his forties or fifties with acute COVID-19. Material for sequencing was PBMCs or T cells enriched from blood (not recorded which). The V call is TRBV15, the J call TRBJ2-2, with TRBD2 matching over 11 bases. For the CDR3, the DNA is TGTGCCACCAGCAGAGGTAGCGGGAGGGCCATCGACACCGGGGAGCTGTTTTTT. This sequence encodes CATSRGSGRAIDTGELFF.